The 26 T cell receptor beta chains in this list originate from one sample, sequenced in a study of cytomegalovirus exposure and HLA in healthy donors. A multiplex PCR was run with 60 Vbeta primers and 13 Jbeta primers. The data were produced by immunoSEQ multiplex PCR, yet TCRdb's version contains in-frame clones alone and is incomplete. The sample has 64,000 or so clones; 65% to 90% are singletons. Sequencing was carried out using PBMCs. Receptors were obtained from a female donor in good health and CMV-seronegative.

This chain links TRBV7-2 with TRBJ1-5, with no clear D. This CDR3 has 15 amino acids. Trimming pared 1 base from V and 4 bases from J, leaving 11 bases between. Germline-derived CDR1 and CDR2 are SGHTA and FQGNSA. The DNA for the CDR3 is TGTGCCAGCAGCTTAGGCCGGGTTGCTAATCAGCCCCAGCATTTT. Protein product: CASSLGRVANQPQHF.

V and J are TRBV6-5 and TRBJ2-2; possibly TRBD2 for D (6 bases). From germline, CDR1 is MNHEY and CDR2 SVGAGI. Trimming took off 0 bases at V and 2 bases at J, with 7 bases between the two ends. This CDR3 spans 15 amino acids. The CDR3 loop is CASSYSAGNTGELFF. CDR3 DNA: TGTGCCAGCAGTTACTCGGCGGGAAACACCGGGGAGCTGTTTTTT.

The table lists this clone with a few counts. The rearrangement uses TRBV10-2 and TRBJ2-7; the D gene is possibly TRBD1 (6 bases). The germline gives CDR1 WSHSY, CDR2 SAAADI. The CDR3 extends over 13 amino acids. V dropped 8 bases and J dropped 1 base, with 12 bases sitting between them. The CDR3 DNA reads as TGCGCCAGCCGACTACAGGGATCCTACGAGCAGTACTTC. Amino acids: CASRLQGSYEQYF.

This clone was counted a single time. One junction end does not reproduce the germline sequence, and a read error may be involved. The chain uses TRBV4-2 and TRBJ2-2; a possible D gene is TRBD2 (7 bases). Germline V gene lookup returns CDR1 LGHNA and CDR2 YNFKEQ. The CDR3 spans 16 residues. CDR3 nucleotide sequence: TGTGCCAGCACGCTTATGGCGGGGGCCAACACCGGGGAGCCGTTTTTT. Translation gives CASTLMAGANTGEPFF.

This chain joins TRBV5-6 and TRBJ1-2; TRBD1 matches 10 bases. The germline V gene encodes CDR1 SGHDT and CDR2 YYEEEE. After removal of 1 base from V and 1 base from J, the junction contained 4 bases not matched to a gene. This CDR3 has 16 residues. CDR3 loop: CASSLWRDRGNYGYTF. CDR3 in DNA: TGTGCCAGCAGCTTGTGGAGGGACAGGGGTAACTATGGCTACACCTTC.

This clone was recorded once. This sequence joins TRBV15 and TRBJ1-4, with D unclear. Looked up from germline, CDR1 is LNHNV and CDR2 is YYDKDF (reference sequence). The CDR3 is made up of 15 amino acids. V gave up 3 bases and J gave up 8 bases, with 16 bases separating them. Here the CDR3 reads CATSRAGRLGEKLFF. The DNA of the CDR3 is TGTGCCACCAGCAGGGCCGGGAGATTAGGCGAAAAACTGTTTTTT. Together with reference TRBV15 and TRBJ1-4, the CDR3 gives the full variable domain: DAMVIQNPRYQVTQFGKPVTLSCSQTLNHNVMYWYQQKSSQAPKLLFHYYDKDFNNEADTPDNFQSRRPNTSFCFLDIRSPGLGDTAMYLCATSRAGRLGEKLFFGSGTQLSVL.

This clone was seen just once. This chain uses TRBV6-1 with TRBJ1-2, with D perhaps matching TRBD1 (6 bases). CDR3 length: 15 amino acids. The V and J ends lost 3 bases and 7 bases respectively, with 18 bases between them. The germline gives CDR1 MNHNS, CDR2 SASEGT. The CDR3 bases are TGTGCCAGCAGTGACAGGGGCCCGGCGACGGGTGGCTACACCTTC. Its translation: CASSDRGPATGGYTF.

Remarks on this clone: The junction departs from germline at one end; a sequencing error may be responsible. This chain's CDR3 is CSSSLEYITEAFF. CDR3 DNA sequence: TGTTCCAGCAGCTTAGAGTACATCACTGAAGCTTTCTTT. The chain joins TRBV7-9 to TRBJ1-1; D gene ambiguous. CDR3 length: 13 amino acids. Germline CDR1 is SEHNR and CDR2 is FQNEAQ (reference sequence).

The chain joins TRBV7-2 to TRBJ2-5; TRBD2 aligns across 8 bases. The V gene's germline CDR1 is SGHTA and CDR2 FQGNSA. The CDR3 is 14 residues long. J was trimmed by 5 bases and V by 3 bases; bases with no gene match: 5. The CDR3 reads CASSFSGGGETQYF. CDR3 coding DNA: TGTGCCAGCAGCTTTAGCGGCGGGGGGGAGACCCAGTACTTC.

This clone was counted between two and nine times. CDR3 in DNA: TGCAGTGCTAGAACAAGTGGTGGCTACACCTTC. Translated, it gives CSARTSGGYTF. V is TRBV20-1 and J is TRBJ1-2; the D is unclear. Germline CDR1 and CDR2: DFQATT and SNEGSKA (reference sequence). The CDR3 is made up of 11 amino acids. Trimming removed 2 bases at V and 7 bases at J, with 8 bases between.

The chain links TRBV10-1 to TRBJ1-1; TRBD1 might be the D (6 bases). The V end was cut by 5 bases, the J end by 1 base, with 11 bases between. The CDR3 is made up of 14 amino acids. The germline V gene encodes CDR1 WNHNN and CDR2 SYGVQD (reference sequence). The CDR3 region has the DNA TGCGCCAGCAGTAAGGACAGCTCGAACACTGAAGCTTTCTTT. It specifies CASSKDSSNTEAFF.

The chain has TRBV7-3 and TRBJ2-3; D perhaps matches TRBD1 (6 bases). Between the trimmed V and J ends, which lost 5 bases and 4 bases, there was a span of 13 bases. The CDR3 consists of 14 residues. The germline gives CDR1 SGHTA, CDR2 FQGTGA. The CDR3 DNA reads TGTGCCAGCAGCACAGGGTCGGGCGCAGATACGCAGTATTTT. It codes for CASSTGSGADTQYF.

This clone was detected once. This chain's CDR3 is CASSSAGFTDTQYF. CDR3 coding DNA: TGTGCCAGCAGCTCGGCAGGGTTCACAGATACGCAGTATTTT. This chain uses TRBV11-2 with TRBJ2-3; tentative D call: TRBD1 (5 bases). Trimming stripped 4 bases from V and 2 bases from J, with 10 bases between. This CDR3 has 14 amino acids. Germline lookup yields CDR1 SGHAT and CDR2 FQNNGV.

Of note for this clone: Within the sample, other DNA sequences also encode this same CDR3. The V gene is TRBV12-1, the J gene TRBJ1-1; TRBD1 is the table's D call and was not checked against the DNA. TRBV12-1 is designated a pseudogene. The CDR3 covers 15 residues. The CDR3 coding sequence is TGTGCCAGCAGCTTCTACCGGGACAGGGGGCGCGCAGCTTTCTTT. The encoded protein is CASSFYRDRGRAAFF.

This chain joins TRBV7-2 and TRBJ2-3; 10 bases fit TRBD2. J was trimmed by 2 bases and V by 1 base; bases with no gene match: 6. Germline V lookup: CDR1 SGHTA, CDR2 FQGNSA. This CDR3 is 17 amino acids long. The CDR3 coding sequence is TGTGCCAGCAGCTTAGTCCCACTAGCGGGACCCACAGATACGCAGTATTTT. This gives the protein CASSLVPLAGPTDTQYF.

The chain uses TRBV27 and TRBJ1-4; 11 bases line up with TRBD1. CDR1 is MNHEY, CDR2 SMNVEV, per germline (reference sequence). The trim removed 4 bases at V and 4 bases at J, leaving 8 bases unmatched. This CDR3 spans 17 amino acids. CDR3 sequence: CASSSRDRGIFNEKLFF. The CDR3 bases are TGTGCCAGCAGTTCCCGGGACAGGGGGATTTTTAATGAAAAACTGTTTTTT. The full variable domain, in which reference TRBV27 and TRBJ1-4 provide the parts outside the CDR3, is EAQVTQNPRYLITVTGKKLTVTCSQNMNHEYMSWYRQDPGLGLRQIYYSMNVEVTDKGDVPEGYKVSRKEKRNFPLILESPSPNQTSLYFCASSSRDRGIFNEKLFFGSGTQLSVL.

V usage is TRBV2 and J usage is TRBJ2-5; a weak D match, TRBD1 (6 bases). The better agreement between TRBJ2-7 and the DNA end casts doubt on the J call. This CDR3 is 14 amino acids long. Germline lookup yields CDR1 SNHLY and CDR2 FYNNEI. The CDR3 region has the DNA TGTGCCAGCAGAGCCGACAGGAGCTCCTACGAGCAGTACTTC. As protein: CASRADRSSYEQYF.

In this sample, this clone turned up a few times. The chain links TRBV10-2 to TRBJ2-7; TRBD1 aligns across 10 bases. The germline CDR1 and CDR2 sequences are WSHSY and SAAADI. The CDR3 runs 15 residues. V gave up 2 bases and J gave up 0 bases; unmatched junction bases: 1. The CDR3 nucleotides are TGCGCCAGCAGTGAGGGGACAGGGGCCTCCTACGAGCAGTACTTC. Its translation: CASSEGTGASYEQYF.

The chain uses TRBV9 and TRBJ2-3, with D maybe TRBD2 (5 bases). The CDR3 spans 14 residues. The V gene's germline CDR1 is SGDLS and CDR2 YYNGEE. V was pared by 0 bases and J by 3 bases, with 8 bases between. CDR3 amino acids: CASSVATRTDTQYF. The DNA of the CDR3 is TGTGCCAGCAGCGTAGCTACTAGGACAGATACGCAGTATTTT.

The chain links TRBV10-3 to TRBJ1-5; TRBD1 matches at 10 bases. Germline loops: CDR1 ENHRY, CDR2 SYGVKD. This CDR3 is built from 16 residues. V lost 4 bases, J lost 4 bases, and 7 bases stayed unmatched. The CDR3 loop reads CAISGTPGQGNQPQHF. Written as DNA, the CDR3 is TGTGCCATCAGTGGGACTCCGGGACAGGGGAATCAGCCCCAGCATTTT.

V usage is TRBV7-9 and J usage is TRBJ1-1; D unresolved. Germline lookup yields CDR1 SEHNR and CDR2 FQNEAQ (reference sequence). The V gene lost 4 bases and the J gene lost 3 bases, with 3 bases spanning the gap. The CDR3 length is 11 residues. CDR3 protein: CASSSDTEAFF. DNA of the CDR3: TGTGCCAGCAGCTCTGACACTGAAGCTTTCTTT.

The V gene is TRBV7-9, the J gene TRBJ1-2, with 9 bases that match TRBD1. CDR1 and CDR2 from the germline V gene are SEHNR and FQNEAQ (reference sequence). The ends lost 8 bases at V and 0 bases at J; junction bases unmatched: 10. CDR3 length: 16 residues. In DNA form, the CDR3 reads TGTGCCAGCCTGCCCTGGACAGGGGCCTCTAACTATGGCTACACCTTC. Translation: CASLPWTGASNYGYTF.

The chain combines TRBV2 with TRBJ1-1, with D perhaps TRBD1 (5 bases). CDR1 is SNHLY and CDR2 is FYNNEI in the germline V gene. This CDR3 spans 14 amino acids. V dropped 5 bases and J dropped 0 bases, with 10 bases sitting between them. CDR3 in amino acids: CASSSRALNTEAFF. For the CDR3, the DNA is TGTGCCAGCAGTAGCAGGGCCCTGAACACTGAAGCTTTCTTT. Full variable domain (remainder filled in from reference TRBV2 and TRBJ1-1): EPEVTQTPSHQVTQMGQEVILRCVPISNHLYFYWYRQILGQKVEFLVSFYNNEISEKSEIFDDQFSVERPDGSNFTLKIRSTKLEDSAMYFCASSSRALNTEAFFGQGTRLTVV.

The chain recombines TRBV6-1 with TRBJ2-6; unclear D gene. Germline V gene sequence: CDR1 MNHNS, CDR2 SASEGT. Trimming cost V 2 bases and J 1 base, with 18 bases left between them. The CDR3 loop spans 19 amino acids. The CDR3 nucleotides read TGTGCCAGCAGTGAATTGGCAGATTCTTATTTTTCTGGGGCCAACGTCCTGACTTTC. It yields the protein CASSELADSYFSGANVLTF.

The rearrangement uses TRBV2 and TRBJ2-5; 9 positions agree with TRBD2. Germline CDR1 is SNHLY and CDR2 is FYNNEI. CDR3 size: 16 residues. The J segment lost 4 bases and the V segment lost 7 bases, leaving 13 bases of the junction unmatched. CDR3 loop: CASKFGGAGGGETQYF. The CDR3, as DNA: TGTGCCAGCAAATTTGGGGGTGCGGGAGGGGGAGAGACCCAGTACTTC.

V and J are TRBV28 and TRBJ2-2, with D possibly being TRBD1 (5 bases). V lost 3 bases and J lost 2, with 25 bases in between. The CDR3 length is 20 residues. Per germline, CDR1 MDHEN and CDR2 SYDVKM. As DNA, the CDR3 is TGTGCCAGCAGTTTGAGGACCCTCCGGAAGGTACAGGTCAACACCGGGGAGCTGTTTTTT. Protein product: CASSLRTLRKVQVNTGELFF. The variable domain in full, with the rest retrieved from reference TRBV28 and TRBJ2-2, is DVKVTQSSRYLVKRTGEKVFLECVQDMDHENMFWYRQDPGLGLRLIYFSYDVKMKEKGDIPEGYSVSREKKERFSLILESASTNQTSMYLCASSLRTLRKVQVNTGELFFGEGSRLTVL.